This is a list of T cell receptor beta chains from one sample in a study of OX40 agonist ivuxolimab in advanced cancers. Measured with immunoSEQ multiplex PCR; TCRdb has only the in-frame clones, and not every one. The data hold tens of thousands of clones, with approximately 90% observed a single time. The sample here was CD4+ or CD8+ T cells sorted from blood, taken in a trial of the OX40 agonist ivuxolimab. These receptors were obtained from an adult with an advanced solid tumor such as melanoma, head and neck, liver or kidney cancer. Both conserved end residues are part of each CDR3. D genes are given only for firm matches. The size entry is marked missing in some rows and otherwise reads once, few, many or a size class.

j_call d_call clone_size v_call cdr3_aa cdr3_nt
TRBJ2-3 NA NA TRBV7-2 CASSLAFAPTDTQYF TGTGCCAGCAGCTTAGCGTTCGCGCCCACAGATACGCAGTATTTT
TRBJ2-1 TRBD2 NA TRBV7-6 CASSSTTSGRSYNEQFF TGTGCCAGCAGCTCGACGACTAGCGGGAGGTCCTACAATGAGCAGTTCTTC
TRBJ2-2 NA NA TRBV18 CASSPRQEPNTGELFF TGTGCCAGCTCACCACGGCAGGAACCGAACACCGGGGAGCTGTTTTTT
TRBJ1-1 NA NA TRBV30 CAWSWQNTEAFF TGTGCCTGGAGTTGGCAGAACACTGAAGCTTTCTTT
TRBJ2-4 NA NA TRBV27 CASSLSFGIQNIQYF TGTGCCAGCAGTTTATCGTTTGGGATTCAAAACATTCAGTACTTC
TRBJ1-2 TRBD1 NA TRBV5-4 CASSFQGQGYGYTF TGTGCCAGCAGCTTCCAGGGACAGGGCTATGGCTACACCTTC
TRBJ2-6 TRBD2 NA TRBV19 CASRPGEGRGANVLTF TGTGCCAGTAGACCCGGGGAGGGACGGGGGGCCAACGTCCTGACTTTC
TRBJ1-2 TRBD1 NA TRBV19 CASIDRGIGGYGYTF TGTGCCAGTATCGACAGGGGGATCGGTGGCTATGGCTACACCTTC
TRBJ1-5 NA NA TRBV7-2 CASSRGPNQPQHF TGTGCCAGCAGCCGAGGGCCGAATCAGCCCCAGCATTTT
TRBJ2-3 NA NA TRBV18 CASSLTRVPDTQYF TGTGCCAGCTCACTCACTAGAGTTCCAGATACGCAGTATTTT
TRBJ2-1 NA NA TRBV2 CASRGSGKQFF TGTGCCAGCCGAGGCTCGGGAAAGCAGTTCTTC
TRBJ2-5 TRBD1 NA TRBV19 CASSWDSQETQYF TGTGCCAGTAGTTGGGACAGCCAAGAGACCCAGTACTTC
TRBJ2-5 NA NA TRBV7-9 CASSPGFVRETQYF TGTGCCAGCAGCCCCGGTTTCGTTCGGGAGACCCAGTACTTC
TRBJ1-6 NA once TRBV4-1 CASSQDWSSYNSPLHF TGCGCCAGCAGCCAAGACTGGAGCTCCTATAATTCACCCCTCCACTTT
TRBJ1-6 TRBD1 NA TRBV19 CASSSQGGQINSPLHF TGTGCCAGTAGCTCCCAAGGGGGACAGATAAATTCACCCCTCCACTTT
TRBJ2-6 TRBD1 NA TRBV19 CASLGQGLSGANVLTF TGTGCCAGTCTGGGACAGGGGCTGTCTGGGGCCAACGTCCTGACTTTC
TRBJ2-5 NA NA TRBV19 CASSIRGETQYF TGTGCCAGTAGTATACGAGGGGAGACCCAGTACTTC
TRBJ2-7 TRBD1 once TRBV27 CASSSRGLYEQYF TGTGCCAGCAGCTCCAGGGGGCTCTACGAGCAGTACTTC
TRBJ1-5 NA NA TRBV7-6 CASSLVAGGAANQPQHF TGTGCCAGCAGCTTAGTGGCTGGGGGCGCAGCCAATCAGCCCCAGCATTTT
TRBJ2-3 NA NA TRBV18 CASSPVRVTDTQYF TGTGCCAGCTCACCGGTCAGGGTCACAGATACGCAGTATTTT
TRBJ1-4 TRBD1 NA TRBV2 CASSLQGTGEKLFF TGTGCCAGCAGCCTACAGGGGACAGGCGAAAAACTGTTTTTT
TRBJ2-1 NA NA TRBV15 CATSRDRGTHNEQFF TGTGCCACCAGCAGAGATCGCGGGACACACAATGAGCAGTTCTTC
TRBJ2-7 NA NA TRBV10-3 CAIGSVSYEQYF TGTGCCATCGGGTCAGTGTCCTACGAGCAGTACTTC
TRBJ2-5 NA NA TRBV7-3 CASSLNGGGAGETQYF TGTGCCAGCAGCTTAAACGGTGGAGGGGCGGGAGAGACCCAGTACTTC
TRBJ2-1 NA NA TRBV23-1 CASSQSTGNEQFF TGCGCCAGCAGTCAATCGACGGGGAATGAGCAGTTCTTC
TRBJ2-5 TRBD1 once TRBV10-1 CASSGQGKETQYF TGCGCCAGCAGTGGACAGGGGAAAGAGACCCAGTACTTC
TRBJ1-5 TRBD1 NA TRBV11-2 CASSPGGEGGKNQPQHF TGTGCCAGCAGCCCGGGCGGGGAAGGGGGCAAAAATCAGCCCCAGCATTTT
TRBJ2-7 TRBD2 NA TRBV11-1 CASSFGLAGSYEQYF TGTGCCAGCAGCTTCGGACTAGCGGGGAGCTACGAGCAGTACTTC
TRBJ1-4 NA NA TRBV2 CASSPGTSATNEKLFF TGTGCCAGCAGTCCCGGGACATCAGCAACTAATGAAAAACTGTTTTTT
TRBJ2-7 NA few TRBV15 CATSRDKGPYEQYF TGTGCCACCAGCAGAGATAAAGGGCCCTACGAGCAGTACTTC
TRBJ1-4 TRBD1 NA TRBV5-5 CASSLALRDRGEKLFF TGTGCCAGCAGCTTGGCCCTCCGGGACAGGGGAGAAAAACTGTTTTTT
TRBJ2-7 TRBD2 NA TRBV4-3 CASSQGTSGRYEQYF TGCGCCAGCAGCCAGGGGACTAGCGGGAGGTACGAGCAGTACTTC
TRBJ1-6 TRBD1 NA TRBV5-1 CASSLGPGGNSPLHF TGCGCCAGCAGCTTGGGTCCAGGGGGGAATTCACCCCTCCACTTT
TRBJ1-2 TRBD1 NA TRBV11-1 CASSLSGTGLYGYTF TGTGCCAGCAGCTTATCCGGGACAGGACTTTACGGCTACACCTTC
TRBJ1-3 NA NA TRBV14 CASSQGRVSGNTIYF TGTGCCAGCAGCCAAGGTCGGGTCTCTGGAAACACCATATATTTT